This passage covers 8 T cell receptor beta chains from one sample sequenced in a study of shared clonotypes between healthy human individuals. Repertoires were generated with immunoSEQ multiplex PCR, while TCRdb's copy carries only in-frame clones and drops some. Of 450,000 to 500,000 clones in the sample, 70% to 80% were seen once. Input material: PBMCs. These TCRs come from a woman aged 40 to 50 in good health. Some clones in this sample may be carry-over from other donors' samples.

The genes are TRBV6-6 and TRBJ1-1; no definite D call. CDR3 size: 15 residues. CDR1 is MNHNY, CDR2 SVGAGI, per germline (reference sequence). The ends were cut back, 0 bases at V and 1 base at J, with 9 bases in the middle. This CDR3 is CASSYSRRGNTEAFF. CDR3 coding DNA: TGTGCCAGCAGTTACTCCCGGAGAGGGAACACTGAAGCTTTCTTT.

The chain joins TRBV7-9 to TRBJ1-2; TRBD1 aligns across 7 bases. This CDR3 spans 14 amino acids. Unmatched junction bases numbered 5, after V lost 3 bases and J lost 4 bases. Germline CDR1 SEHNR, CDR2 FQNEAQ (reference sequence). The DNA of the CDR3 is TGTGCCAGCAGCTTTGACAGGGTTTCCTATGGCTACACCTTC. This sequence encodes CASSFDRVSYGYTF.

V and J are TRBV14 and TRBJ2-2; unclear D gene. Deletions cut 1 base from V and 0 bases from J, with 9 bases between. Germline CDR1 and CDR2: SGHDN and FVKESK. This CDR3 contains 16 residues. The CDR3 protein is CASSQASGTNTGELFF. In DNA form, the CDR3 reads TGTGCCAGCAGCCAAGCATCTGGAACGAACACCGGGGAGCTGTTTTTT.

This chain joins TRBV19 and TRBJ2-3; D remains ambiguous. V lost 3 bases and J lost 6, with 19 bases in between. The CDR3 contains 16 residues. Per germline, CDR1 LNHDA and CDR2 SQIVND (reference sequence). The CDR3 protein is CASSISQEIFMDTQYF. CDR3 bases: TGTGCCAGTAGTATTTCGCAGGAGATCTTCATGGATACGCAGTATTTT.

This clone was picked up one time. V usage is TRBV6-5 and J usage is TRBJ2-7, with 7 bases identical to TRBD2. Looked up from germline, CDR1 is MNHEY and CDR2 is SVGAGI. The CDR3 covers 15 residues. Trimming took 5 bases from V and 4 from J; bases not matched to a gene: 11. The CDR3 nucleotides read TGTGCCAGCAGTACACCAGGGAGGGGCCGTTACGAGCAGTACTTC. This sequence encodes CASSTPGRGRYEQYF.

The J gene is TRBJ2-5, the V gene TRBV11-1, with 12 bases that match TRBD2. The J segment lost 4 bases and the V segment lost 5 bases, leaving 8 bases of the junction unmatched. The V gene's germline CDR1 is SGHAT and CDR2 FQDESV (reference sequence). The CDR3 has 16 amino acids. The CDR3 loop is CASSNLAGGPGETQYF. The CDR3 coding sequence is TGTGCCAGCAGCAACCTAGCGGGAGGGCCGGGAGAGACCCAGTACTTC.

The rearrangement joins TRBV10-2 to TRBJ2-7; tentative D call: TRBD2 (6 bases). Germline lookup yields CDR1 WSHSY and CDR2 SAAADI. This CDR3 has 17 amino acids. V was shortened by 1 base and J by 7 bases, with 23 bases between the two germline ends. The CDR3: CASSEWISGGPSWEQYF. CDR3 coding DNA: TGCGCCAGCAGTGAGTGGATATCAGGAGGGCCCTCTTGGGAGCAGTACTTC.

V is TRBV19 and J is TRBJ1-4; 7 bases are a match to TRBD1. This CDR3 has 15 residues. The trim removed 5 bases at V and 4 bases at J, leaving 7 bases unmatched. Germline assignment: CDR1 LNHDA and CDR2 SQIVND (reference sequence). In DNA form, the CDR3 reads TGTGCCAGTAGTTCCCCTCGACAGGGTAATGAAAAACTGTTTTTT. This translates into CASSSPRQGNEKLFF.